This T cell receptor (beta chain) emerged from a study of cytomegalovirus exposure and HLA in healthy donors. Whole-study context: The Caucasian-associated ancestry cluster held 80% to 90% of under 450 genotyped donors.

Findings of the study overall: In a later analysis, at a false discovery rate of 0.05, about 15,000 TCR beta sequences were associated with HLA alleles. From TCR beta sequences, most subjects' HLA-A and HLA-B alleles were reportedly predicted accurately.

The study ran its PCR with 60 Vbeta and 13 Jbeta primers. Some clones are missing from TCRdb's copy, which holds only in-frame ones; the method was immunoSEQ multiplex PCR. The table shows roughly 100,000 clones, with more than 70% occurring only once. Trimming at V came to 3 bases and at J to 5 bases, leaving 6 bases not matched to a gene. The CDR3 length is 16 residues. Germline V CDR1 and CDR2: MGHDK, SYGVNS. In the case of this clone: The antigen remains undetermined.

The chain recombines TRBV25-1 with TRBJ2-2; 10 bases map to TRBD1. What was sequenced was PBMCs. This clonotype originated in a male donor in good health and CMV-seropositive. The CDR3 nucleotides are TGTGCCAGCAGTGAGTTAGGGACAGGGGAGACCGGGGAGCTGTTTTTT. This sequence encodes CASSELGTGETGELFF.